This TCR beta chain was recovered during a study of spatial heterogeneity in lung cancer (dated by TCRdb to between 2018 and 2020). About the investigation overall: Beta-chain transcripts were consistently detected in greater numbers than alpha-chain transcripts, which likely reflected higher beta-chain transcript abundance. The study linked features of the TCR repertoire to counts of nonsynonymous mutations, which were determined by whole-exome sequencing of tumor tissue. TCR alpha and beta repertoires were quantitatively compared across multiple tumor regions, matched nontumor lung and blood in non-small cell lung cancer. At surgery, both alpha and beta chains were TCR-sequenced in about 200 tumor regions, about 64 matched nontumor lung samples and around 50 PBMC samples. In the raw uncorrected reads, each unique combination of TCR and UMI appeared more than ten times on average. The paper's findings and limits, for the study overall: Ubiquitous expanded tumor TCRs were detected in blood more often at tumor resection than at routine follow-up. Confirming at a functional level the hypothesis that regional TCRs recognize regional mutations was considered to require additional single-cell paired TCR alpha and beta sequencing.

Ten or more counts support this clonotype. The specificity of this receptor is unknown. Base qualities were left out, and no much larger clone turns up one base away. Library prep was done by 5' RACE. The data were produced on a NextSeq 500. To allow correction of PCR and sequencing errors, the TCR library protocol tagged every TCR cDNA molecule with a unique molecular identifier. The authors' analysis ran thus. TCR identification, UMI-based error correction and CDR3 extraction were performed with Decombinator tools. TCRs above a frequency of 2 per 1,000, corresponding to the top 1% of the tumor frequency distribution, were defined as expanded. Each repertoire was subsampled 100 times to 5,000 TCRs, after which Renyi diversity was computed with the R vegan package. CDR3 similarity networks were built from amino acid triplet string-kernel similarity, connecting CDR3s with pairwise similarity above 0.82. Starting from the raw public reads, TCRdb applied fastp trimming at Q25, assembled clones with MiXCR and retained in-frame beta chains. When rows share a CDR3 protein, they turn into one entry using the most common DNA and genes. TCRdb, not the original authors, processed these V and J calls. For this sample there are tens of thousands of distinct CDR3 sequences; 7% appear just once. The ten top clones hold 14% of the sample.

In the paper's terms, the time point label means: sample taken at primary tumor resection. Samples were obtained from roughly 72 patients with early-stage, untreated non-small cell lung cancer from the lung TRACERx cohort. Whole RNA extracted from tumor and nontumor lung tissue, or from cryopreserved PBMC samples, was used for TCR sequencing without cell sorting. Only patients for whom sufficient RNA was available from at least two tumor regions were selected for TCR sequencing. Per the germline V gene, MNHEY is the CDR1 and SVGEGT is the CDR2. Compared with germline, V lacks 6 bases and J lacks 7 bases; bases without a gene match: 2. The CDR3 covers 11 residues, taking in both the cysteine and the phenylalanine. Only the CDR3 region is kept as DNA, spanning 33 bases read in frame from base 1.

The sequence was obtained from a male donor with early-stage non-small cell lung cancer. This specimen consisted of PBMCs, obtained at surgery. The receptor chain draws on TRBV6-2 or TRBV6-3 and TRBJ2-5; the junction holds 7 bases that match TRBD1. The DNA is TGTGCCAGCAGCACAGGGGTGACCCAGTACTTC. This yields the protein CASSTGVTQYF.